The clone carrying this T cell receptor (beta chain) was recorded many times. The antigen remains undetermined. Trimming at V came to 0 bases and at J to 9 bases, leaving 8 bases not matched to a gene. This CDR3 comprises 16 residues. The germline V gene encodes CDR1 SGHRS and CDR2 YFSETQ. These data are taken from a study of T-cell reconstitution after alpha-beta-depleted transplantation in children. Library preparation (for TCRbeta) was performed with unique molecular identifiers. TCRdb reanalysed the PCR reads using MiXCR and keeps one entry per CDR3 protein. The sample has 440,000 or so distinct CDR3 sequences, approximately 42% seen once; the top ten hold approximately 25%. Overall study results and limits: By about two months after transplant, alpha-beta T cells reportedly arose from several hundred graft clones that had expanded.

The J gene is TRBJ2-1, the V gene TRBV5-1, with 11 bases matching TRBD2. This TCR was sampled from a girl under 10 years old with aplastic anemia, due to receive a stem cell transplant. This sample comprised PBMCs, obtained before TCRalphabeta/CD19-depleted stem cell transplant. Here the CDR3 DNA reads TGCGCCAGCAGCTTGGCCCTAGCGGGGGGCTCCATTGAGCAGTTCTTC. Translated: CASSLALAGGSIEQFF.